A selection of T cell receptor beta chains follows, all from one sample in a study of blood T cell repertoires in COVID-19. Assay: immunoSEQ multiplex PCR; the TCRdb copy retains only in-frame clones and omits some. The sample lists about 320,000 clones; around 90% were seen once. Sequenced material: PBMCs or T cells enriched from blood (not recorded which). The receptors originated from a woman younger than 45 who had recovered from COVID-19. Both conserved end residues are part of each CDR3. A D gene is named only where the DNA matches it firmly. Not every row has a clone size; where given, it reads once, few, many or a size class.

j_gene: TRBJ1-1; abundance: once; v_gene: TRBV14; d_gene: -; CDR3aa: CASSQNAGYYTEAFF
j_gene: TRBJ2-2; abundance: -; v_gene: TRBV2; d_gene: TRBD1; CDR3aa: CASRGQGASTGELFF
j_gene: TRBJ2-3; abundance: -; v_gene: TRBV11-2; d_gene: -; CDR3aa: CASSLAGRGTDTQYF
j_gene: TRBJ2-3; abundance: once; v_gene: TRBV7-2; d_gene: TRBD2; CDR3aa: CASSLDPRGGPTDTQYF
j_gene: TRBJ1-5; abundance: -; v_gene: TRBV6-4; d_gene: -; CDR3aa: CASSDSNWWEPPQHF
j_gene: TRBJ1-5; abundance: -; v_gene: TRBV3-1/TRBV3-2; d_gene: TRBD1; CDR3aa: CASSLGTATGQPQHF
j_gene: TRBJ1-2; abundance: few; v_gene: TRBV25-1; d_gene: -; CDR3aa: CASSDTLLGGYGYTF
j_gene: TRBJ1-2; abundance: once; v_gene: TRBV6-6; d_gene: -; CDR3aa: CASSYTTGSYGYTF
j_gene: TRBJ2-5; abundance: -; v_gene: TRBV12-3/TRBV12-4; d_gene: -; CDR3aa: CASSLGRGETQYF
j_gene: TRBJ2-7; abundance: many; v_gene: TRBV7-2; d_gene: TRBD1; CDR3aa: CASSDTGTGGAFDEQYF
j_gene: TRBJ1-2; abundance: once; v_gene: TRBV4-1; d_gene: -; CDR3aa: CASSQIGQFYGYTF
j_gene: TRBJ2-1; abundance: -; v_gene: TRBV4-3; d_gene: -; CDR3aa: CASSQENSYNEQFF